This entry describes one T cell receptor beta chain. What this receptor recognizes is not known. No quality values exist for individual bases; no much larger clone is one base distant. These data come from a study of Graves' ophthalmopathy and Graves' hyperthyroidism (dated by TCRdb to about 2018). Regarding the complete study: A patient counted as having stable hyperthyroidism if there was no progression to ophthalmopathy within 18 months of follow-up. To tell Graves' ophthalmopathy apart from Graves' hyperthyroidism, and to predict which patients would progress to ophthalmopathy, the study relied on TCR beta repertoire signatures. In total, around 130 blood samples were TCR-sequenced: 40 to 45 ophthalmopathy, 80 or so hyperthyroidism and roughly 17 hyperthyroidism-to-ophthalmopathy patients. To explore V-J signatures that separate ophthalmopathy from hyperthyroidism, a discovery set of around 97 patients was enrolled, consisting of more than 40 with ophthalmopathy and approximately 57 with stable hyperthyroidism. For independent validation, a separate cohort was made up of 18 to 20 hyperthyroidism patients plus 17 patients who later progressed from hyperthyroidism to ophthalmopathy. In about six hyperthyroidism patients, the T-cell repertoire of thyroid tissue was compared with the T-cell repertoire of blood. Following sampling, methimazole starting at 30 mg daily was administered to hyperthyroidism patients, and high-dose intravenous methylprednisolone was administered to ophthalmopathy patients. Overall study outcomes, separate from this receptor: Sample size was not statistically predetermined, and group allocation was not concealed from the investigators. Ophthalmopathy was separated from stable hyperthyroidism by the 13-signature model with around 89% sensitivity and around 81% specificity in cross-validation and with 80%/75% in the test set. In validation, the model predicted ophthalmopathy progression with 70.59% sensitivity and about 73% specificity; more than ten predicted patients were CT-confirmed with GO in a median of approximately six months. Most expanded thyroid clonotypes with a frequency above 0.001 also appeared in blood, which suggests that blood repertoires may reflect the immune response in the thyroid.

The hyperthyroidism patients were 18 to 65 years old and newly diagnosed, with a disease duration of less than 2 months. Patients were excluded if they had other autoimmune diseases, uncontrolled infections, pregnancy or lactation. Clinical symptoms, serum thyroxine, TRAb, thyroid ultrasound and orbital computed tomography were used for diagnosis. Total RNA was extracted using Trizol reagent, and RNA quality was checked on an Agilent 2100 Bioanalyzer. TCR beta CDR3 regions were amplified from RNA transcripts for repertoire sequencing. A first-round RT-PCR used HTBI primers with the Qiagen OneStep RT-PCR kit, followed by a second-round multiplex PCR, size selection and purification. The libraries underwent paired-end sequencing with 100 bp reads on an Illumina HiSeq2000. As for the original processing: SOAPnuke was used to process the reads, removing any read that contained adapters or uncalled bases, had a mean Phred below 15, or lacked an exact match to the constant primer or identifier. COPE v1.2.5 was used to merge high-quality paired reads. Each unique nucleotide sequence was defined as a clonotype, and clonotypes were aligned to IMGT TRB V, D and J references with MiTCR v1.1. Analysis was restricted to V-J combinations with a frequency above 0.0001, which covered 99% to 99.2% of repertoires. For each V-J combination, a TCR clonal expansion and chaos score was defined as the ratio of F50 clonal expansion to chaos observed in the TCRdist matrix. Features were reduced by Welch's t-statistics and random forest to approximately 13 V-J combinations, which fed a naive Bayes classifier. The Morisita-Horn index was used to measure how similar the thyroid and blood repertoires were. TCRdb applied fastp at Q25 and MiXCR to the public reads, then kept only in-frame beta chains. A single entry per CDR3 protein holds the most common genes and DNA from its merged rows. The V and J calls were not made by the authors but by TCRdb's processing. This sample holds a few hundred thousand distinct CDR3 sequences; 35% to 45% were observed only once. The top ten constitute 4% to 5% of the sample.

Reading from cysteine to phenylalanine, the CDR3 counts 13 amino acids. Only the CDR3 DNA stays, 39 bases, in frame from base 1. Trimming takes 6 bases off V and 8 bases off J; junction bases not matched to a gene: 6. The chain is made from TRBV12-3 or TRBV12-4 and TRBJ2-2; 7 of the junction bases match TRBD1. Sequencing was carried out using peripheral blood or thyroid tissue (not recorded which). This clonotype was sampled from an adult man with Graves' hyperthyroidism. The CDR3 loop reads CASRQGDLGELFF. The nucleotide sequence is given as TGTGCCAGCAGGCAGGGGGATCTTGGGGAGCTGTTTTTT.